This T cell receptor beta chain appears in the sequencing data of a study of T cell responses to AZD1222 COVID-19 vaccine. General observations from the study: Spike as a whole was targeted by vaccine-associated CD4 TCRs, dominant at 160-218 and 743-854.

A word on this clone: No antigen is known for it.

This table comes from immunoSEQ multiplex PCR, and its TCRdb copy is limited to in-frame clones, with some not included. This table holds 100,000 to 130,000 clones, approximately 89% found once. From germline, CDR1 is SGHVS and CDR2 FQNEAQ. Trimming took 5 bases from V and 2 from J, leaving 13 bases between them. The CDR3 totals 15 residues. The chain recombines TRBV7-8 with TRBJ1-5; D remains unclear. This specimen was peripheral blood, taken on day 0 of AZD1222 vaccination. The clonotype comes from an adult in good health. CDR3 sequence: CASSGPRGGNQPQHF. The CDR3 region has the DNA TGTGCCAGCAGCGGTCCACGAGGTGGCAATCAGCCCCAGCATTTT.